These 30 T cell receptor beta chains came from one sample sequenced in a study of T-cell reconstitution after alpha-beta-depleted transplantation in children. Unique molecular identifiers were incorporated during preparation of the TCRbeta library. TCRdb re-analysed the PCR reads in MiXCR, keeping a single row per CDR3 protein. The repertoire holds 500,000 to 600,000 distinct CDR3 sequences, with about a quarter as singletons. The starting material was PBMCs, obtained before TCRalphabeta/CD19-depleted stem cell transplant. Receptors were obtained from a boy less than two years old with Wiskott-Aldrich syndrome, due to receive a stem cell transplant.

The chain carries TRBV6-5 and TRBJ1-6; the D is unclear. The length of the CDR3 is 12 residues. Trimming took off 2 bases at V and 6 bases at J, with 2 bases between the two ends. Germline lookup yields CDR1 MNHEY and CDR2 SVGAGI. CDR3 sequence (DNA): TGTGCCAGCAGTTACGCTAATTCACCCCTCCACTTT. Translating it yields CASSYANSPLHF.

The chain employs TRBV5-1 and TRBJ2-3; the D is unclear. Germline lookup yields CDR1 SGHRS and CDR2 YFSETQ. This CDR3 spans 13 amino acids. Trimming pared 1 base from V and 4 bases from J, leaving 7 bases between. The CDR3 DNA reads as TGCGCCAGCAGCTTGAATGGGGCAGATACGCAGTATTTT. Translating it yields CASSLNGADTQYF.

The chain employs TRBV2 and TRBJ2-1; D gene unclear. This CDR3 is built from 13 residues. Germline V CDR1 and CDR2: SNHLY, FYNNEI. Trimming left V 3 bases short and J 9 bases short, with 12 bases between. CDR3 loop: CASSEDRTTEQFF. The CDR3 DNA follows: TGTGCCAGCAGTGAGGACCGGACCACTGAGCAGTTCTTC.

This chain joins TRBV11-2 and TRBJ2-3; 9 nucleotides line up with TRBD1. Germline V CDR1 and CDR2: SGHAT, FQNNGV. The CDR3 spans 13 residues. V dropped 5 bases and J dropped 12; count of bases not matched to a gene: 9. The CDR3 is CASSTQDRGVQYF. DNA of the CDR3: TGTGCCAGCAGCACCCAGGACAGGGGTGTTCAGTATTTT.

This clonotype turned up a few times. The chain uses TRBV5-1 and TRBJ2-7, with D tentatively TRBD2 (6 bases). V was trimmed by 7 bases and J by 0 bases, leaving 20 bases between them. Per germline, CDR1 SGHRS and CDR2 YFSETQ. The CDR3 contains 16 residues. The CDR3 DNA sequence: TGCGCCAGCTCCTTATGGGGTTCGGGACTCTCCTACGAGCAGTACTTC. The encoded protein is CASSLWGSGLSYEQYF.

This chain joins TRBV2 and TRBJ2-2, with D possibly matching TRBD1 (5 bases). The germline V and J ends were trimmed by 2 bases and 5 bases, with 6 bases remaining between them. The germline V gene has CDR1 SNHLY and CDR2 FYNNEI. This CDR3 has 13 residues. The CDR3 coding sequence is TGTGCCAGCAGTGAACAGGGTACCGGGGAGCTGTTTTTT. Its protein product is CASSEQGTGELFF.

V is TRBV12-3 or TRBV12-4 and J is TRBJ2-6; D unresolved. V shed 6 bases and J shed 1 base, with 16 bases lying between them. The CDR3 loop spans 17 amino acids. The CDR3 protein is CASSSKIFDSGANVLTF. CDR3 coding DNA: TGTGCCAGCAGCTCGAAAATATTTGATTCTGGGGCCAACGTCCTGACTTTC.

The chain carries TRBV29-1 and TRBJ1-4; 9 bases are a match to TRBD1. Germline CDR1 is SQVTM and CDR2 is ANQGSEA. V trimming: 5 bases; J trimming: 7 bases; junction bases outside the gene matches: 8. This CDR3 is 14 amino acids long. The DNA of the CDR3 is TGCAGCGTTAGCTCAGGGACAGGGACTGAAAAACTGTTTTTT. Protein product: CSVSSGTGTEKLFF.

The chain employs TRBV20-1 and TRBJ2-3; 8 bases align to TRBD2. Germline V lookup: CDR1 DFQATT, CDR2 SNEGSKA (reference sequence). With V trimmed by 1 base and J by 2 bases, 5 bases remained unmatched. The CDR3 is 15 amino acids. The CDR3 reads CSARGRTSLTDTQYF. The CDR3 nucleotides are TGCAGTGCTAGAGGGCGGACTAGCCTCACAGATACGCAGTATTTT.

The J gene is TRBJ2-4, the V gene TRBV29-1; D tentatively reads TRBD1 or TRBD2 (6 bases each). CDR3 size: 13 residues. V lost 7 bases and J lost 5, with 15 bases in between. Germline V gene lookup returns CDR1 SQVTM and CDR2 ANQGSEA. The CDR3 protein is CSARRGAQNIQYF. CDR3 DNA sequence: TGCAGCGCGAGAAGGGGGGCCCAAAACATTCAGTACTTC.

The CDR3 DNA follows: TGTGCCAGCGGAGGGGACAGGATCTACGAGCAGTACTTC. Its translation: CASGGDRIYEQYF. The chain is built from TRBV2 and TRBJ2-7; 8 bases match TRBD1. The CDR3 sequence is 13 residues long. The germline gives CDR1 SNHLY, CDR2 FYNNEI. V was clipped by 8 bases and J by 3 bases; unmatched bases: 6.

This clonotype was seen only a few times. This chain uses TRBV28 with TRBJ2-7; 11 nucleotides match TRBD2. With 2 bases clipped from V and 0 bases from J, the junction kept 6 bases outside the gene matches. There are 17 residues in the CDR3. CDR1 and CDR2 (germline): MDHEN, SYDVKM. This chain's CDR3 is CASSLSRLAGGSYEQYF. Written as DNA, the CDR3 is TGTGCCAGCAGTTTAAGCCGGCTAGCGGGAGGCTCCTACGAGCAGTACTTC.

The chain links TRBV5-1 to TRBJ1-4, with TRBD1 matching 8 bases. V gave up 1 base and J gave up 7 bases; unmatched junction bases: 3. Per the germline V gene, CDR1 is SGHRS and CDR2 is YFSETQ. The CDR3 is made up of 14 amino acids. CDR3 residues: CASSLTGGSEKLFF. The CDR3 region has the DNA TGCGCCAGCAGCTTGACAGGGGGTTCTGAAAAACTGTTTTTT.

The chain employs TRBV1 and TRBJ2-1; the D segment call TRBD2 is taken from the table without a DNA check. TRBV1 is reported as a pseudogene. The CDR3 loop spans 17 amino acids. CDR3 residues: CTSSPSSLAGVGNEQFF. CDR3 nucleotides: TGCACCAGCAGCCCCTCTTCGCTAGCGGGAGTGGGGAATGAGCAGTTCTTC.

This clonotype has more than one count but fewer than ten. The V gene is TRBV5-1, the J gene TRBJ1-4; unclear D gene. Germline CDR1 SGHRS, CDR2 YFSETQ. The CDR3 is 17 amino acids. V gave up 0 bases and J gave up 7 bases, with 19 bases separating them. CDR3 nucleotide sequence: TGCGCCAGCAGCTTGGTTTGGCCGAGGACGGATAGTGAAAAACTGTTTTTT. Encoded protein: CASSLVWPRTDSEKLFF.

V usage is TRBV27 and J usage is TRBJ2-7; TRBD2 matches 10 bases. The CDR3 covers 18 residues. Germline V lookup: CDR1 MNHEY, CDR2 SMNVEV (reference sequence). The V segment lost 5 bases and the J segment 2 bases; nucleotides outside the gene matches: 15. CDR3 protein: CASSGTRAKSGRAYEQYF. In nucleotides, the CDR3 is TGTGCCAGCAGTGGAACACGAGCAAAAAGCGGGAGGGCCTACGAGCAGTACTTC.

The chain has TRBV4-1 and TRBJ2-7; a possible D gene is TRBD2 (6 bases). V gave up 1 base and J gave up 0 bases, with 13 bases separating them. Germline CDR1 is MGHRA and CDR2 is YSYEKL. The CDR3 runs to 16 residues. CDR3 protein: CASSQAAGGVSYEQYF. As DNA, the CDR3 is TGCGCCAGCAGCCAAGCGGCCGGGGGAGTCTCCTACGAGCAGTACTTC.

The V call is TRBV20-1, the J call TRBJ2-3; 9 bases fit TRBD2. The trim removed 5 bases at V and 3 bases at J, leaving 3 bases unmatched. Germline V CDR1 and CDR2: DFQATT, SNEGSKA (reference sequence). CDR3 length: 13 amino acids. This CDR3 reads CSAVAGDTDTQYF. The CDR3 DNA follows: TGCAGTGCTGTAGCGGGAGATACAGATACGCAGTATTTT.

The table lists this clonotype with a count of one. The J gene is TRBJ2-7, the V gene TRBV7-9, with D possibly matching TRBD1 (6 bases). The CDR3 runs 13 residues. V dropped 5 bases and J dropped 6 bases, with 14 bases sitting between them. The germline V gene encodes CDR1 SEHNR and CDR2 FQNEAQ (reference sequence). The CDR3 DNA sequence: TGTGCCAGCAGCCCGATAACAGGGTCCGAGCAGTACTTC. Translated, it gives CASSPITGSEQYF.

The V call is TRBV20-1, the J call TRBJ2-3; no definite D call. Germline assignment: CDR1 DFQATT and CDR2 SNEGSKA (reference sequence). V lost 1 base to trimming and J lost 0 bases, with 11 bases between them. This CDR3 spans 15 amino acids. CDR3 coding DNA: TGCAGTGCTAGAGTGGGCGCCTTTAGCACAGATACGCAGTATTTT. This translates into CSARVGAFSTDTQYF.

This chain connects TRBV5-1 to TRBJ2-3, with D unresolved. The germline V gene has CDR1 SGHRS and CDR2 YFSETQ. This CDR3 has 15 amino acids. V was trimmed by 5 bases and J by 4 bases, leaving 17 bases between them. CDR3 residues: CASRLGRISPDTQYF. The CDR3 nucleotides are TGCGCCAGCAGGCTCGGCAGAATATCGCCAGATACGCAGTATTTT.

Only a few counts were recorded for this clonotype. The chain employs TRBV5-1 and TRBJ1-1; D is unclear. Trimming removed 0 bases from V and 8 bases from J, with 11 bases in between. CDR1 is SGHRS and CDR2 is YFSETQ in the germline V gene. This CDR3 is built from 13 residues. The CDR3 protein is CASSLAQSGEAFF. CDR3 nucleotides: TGCGCCAGCAGCTTGGCCCAGTCGGGGGAAGCTTTCTTT.

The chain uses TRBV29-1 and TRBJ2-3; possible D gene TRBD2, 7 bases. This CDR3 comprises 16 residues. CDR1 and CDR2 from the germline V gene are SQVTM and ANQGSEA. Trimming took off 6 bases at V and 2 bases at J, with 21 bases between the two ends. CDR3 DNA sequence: TGCAGCGTCCGGGGGCAGGGGAGGGCTAACACAGATACGCAGTATTTT. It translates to CSVRGQGRANTDTQYF.

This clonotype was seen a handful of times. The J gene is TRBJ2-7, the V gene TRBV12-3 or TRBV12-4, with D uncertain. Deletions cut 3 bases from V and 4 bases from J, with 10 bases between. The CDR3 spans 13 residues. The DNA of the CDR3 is TGTGCCAGCAGTTTTGGACGGAGTTACGAGCAGTACTTC. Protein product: CASSFGRSYEQYF.

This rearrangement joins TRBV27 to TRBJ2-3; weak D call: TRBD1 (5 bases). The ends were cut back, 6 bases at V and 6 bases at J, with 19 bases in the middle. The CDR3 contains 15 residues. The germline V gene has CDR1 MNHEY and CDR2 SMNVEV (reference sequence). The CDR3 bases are TGTGCCAGCAGGCCGACGTGGCTCAAGGGGGATACGCAGTATTTT. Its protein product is CASRPTWLKGDTQYF.

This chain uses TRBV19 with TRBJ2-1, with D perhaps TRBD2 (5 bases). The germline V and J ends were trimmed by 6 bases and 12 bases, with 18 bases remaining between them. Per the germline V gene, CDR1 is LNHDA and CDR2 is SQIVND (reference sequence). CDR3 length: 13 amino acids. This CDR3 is CASSPRGNLGQFF. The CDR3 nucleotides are TGTGCCAGTAGCCCAAGAGGGAACCTCGGGCAGTTCTTC. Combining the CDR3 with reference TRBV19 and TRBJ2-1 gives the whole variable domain DGGITQSPKYLFRKEGQNVTLSCEQNLNHDAMYWYRQDPGQGLRLIYYSQIVNDFQKGDIAEGYSVSREKKESFPLTVTSAQKNPTAFYLCASSPRGNLGQFFGPGTRLTVL.

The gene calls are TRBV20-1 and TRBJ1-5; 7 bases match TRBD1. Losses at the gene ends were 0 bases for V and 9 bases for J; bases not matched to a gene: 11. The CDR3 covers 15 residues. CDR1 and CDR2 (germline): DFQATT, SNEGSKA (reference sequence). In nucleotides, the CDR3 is TGCAGTGCTAGAGATCAGGACAGGCCGGCCTTGCCCCAGCATTTT. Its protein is CSARDQDRPALPQHF.

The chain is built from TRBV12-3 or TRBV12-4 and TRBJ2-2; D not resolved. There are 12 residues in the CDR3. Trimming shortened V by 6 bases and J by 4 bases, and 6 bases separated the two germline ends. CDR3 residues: CASSGFTGELFF. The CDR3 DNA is TGTGCCAGCAGCGGTTTCACCGGGGAGCTGTTTTTT.

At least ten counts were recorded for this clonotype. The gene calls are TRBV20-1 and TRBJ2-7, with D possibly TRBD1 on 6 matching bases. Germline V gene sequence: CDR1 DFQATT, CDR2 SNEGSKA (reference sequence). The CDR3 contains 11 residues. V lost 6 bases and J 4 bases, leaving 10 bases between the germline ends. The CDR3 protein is CSAAQGYEQYF. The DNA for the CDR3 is TGCAGTGCGGCCCAGGGGTACGAGCAGTACTTC.

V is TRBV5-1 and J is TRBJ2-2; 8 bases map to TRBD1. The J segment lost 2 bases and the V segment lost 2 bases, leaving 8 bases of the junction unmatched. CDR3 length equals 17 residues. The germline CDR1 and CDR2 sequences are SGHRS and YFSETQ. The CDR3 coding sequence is TGCGCCAGCAGCTTTCTCAGCCAGGGGGCTAACACCGGGGAGCTGTTTTTT. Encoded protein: CASSFLSQGANTGELFF. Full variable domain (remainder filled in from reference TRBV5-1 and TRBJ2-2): KAGVTQTPRYLIKTRGQQVTLSCSPISGHRSVSWYQQTPGQGLQFLFEYFSETQRNKGNFPGRFSGRQFSNSRSEMNVSTLELGDSALYLCASSFLSQGANTGELFFGEGSRLTVL.